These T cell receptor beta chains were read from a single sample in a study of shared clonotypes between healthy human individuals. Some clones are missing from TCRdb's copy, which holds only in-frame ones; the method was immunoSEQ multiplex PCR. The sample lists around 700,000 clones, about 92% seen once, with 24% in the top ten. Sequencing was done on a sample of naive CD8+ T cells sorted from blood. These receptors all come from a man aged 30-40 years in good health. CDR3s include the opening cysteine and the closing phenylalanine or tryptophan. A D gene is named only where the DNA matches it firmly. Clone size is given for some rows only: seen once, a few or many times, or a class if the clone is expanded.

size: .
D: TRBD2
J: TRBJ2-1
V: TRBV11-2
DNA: TGTGCCAGCAGCTTAAAGGGTGGGGGAGGGCCCCTCGGGAGGCAGTTCTTC
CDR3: CASSLKGGGGPLGRQFF

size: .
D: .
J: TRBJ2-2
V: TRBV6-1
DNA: TGTGCCAGCAGTGAAGACAGGGTCCCGGTTGGGGAGCTGTTTTTT
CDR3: CASSEDRVPVGELFF

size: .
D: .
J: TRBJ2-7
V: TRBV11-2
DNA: TGTGCCAGCAGCTTAGATCGTTACTACGAGCAGTACTTC
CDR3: CASSLDRYYEQYF

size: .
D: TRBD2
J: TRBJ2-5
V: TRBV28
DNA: TGTGCCAGCAGTGGCCGGGGACTAGCAGTCGAGACCCAGTACTTC
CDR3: CASSGRGLAVETQYF

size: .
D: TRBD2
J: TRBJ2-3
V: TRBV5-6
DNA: TGTGCCAGCAGCTTGGCGGGAGGATCAGATACGCAGTATTTT
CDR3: CASSLAGGSDTQYF

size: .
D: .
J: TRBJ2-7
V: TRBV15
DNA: TGTGCCACCAGCAGGGGTGGGGGAGCCTACGAGCAGTACTTC
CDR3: CATSRGGGAYEQYF

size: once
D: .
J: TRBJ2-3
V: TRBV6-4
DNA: TGTGCCAGCAGTGGTGGAGATACGCAGTATTTT
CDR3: CASSGGDTQYF

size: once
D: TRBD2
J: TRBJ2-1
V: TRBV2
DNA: TGTGCCAGCAGTCACGGGACTAGCGGTTACAATGAGCAGTTCTTC
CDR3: CASSHGTSGYNEQFF

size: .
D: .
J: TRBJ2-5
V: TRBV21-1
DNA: TGTGCCAGCAGCCCACTAGCGGGCAAAGAGACCCAGTACTTC
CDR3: CASSPLAGKETQYF

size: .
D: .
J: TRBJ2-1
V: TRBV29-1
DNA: TGCAGCGTTGAAGGGGAAAGACCTTACAATGAGCAGTTCTTC
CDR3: CSVEGERPYNEQFF

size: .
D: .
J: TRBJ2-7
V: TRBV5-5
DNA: TGTGCCAGCAGCCCGTGGGCGGGACCAGGAGACGAGCAGTACTTC
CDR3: CASSPWAGPGDEQYF

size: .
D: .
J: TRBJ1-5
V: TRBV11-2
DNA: TGTGCCAGCAGCTTAGGGGCCCCTCAGCCCCAGCATTTT
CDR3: CASSLGAPQPQHF

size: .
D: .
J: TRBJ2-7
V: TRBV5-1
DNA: TGCGCCAGCAGCCCCGGCGAGGGGGGCTACGAGCAGTACTTC
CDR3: CASSPGEGGYEQYF

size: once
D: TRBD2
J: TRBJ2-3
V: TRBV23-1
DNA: TGCGCCAGCAGCGGACTAGCGGGAGGGCCTGGCACAGATACGCAGTATTTT
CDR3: CASSGLAGGPGTDTQYF

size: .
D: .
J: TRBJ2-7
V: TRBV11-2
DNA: TGTGCCAGCAGCTTACACGGCATTGCCTACGAGCAGTACTTC
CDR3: CASSLHGIAYEQYF

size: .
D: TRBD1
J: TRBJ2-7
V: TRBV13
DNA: TGTGCCAGCAGGCGACAGGGGGCCTACGAGCAGTACTTC
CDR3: CASRRQGAYEQYF

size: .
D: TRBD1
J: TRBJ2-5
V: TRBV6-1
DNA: TGTGCCAGCAGTGATTTGACAGGGGGCGATTTCGAGACCCAGTACTTC
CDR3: CASSDLTGGDFETQYF

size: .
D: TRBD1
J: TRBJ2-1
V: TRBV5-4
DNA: TGTGCCAGCAGCCTTTCCGGGACAGGGGGCAATGAGCAGTTCTTC
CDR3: CASSLSGTGGNEQFF

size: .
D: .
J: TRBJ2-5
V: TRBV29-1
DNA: TGCAGCGTTGAACCGGCGGGCAGCTACCAAGAGACCCAGTACTTC
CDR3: CSVEPAGSYQETQYF

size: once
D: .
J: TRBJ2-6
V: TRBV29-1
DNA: TGCAGCGCCCGCCGGACTTCTCAATCTGGGGCCAACGTCCTGACTTTC
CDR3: CSARRTSQSGANVLTF

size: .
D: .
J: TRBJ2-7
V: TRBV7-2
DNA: TGTGCCAGCAGCTTACTCTCGAACTACGAGCAGTACTTC
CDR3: CASSLLSNYEQYF

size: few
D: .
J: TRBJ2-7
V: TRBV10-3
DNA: TGTGCCATCACCATCAGGGAGACAGCGCCCTACGAGCAGTACTTC
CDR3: CAITIRETAPYEQYF

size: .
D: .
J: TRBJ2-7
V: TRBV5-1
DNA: TGCGCCAGCAGCTCGACAGTCTACGAGCAGTACTTC
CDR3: CASSSTVYEQYF

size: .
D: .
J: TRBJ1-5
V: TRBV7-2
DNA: TGTGCCAGCAGCTTAGAGAGACTGGGCAATCAGCCCCAGCATTTT
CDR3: CASSLERLGNQPQHF

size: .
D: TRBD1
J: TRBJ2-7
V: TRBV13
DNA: TGTGCCAGCAGCCCTACGGGACAGGGGGGCTACGAGCAGTACTTC
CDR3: CASSPTGQGGYEQYF

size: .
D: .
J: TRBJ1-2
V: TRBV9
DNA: TGTGCCAGCAGCGAAGGTAACTATGGCTACACCTTC
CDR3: CASSEGNYGYTF

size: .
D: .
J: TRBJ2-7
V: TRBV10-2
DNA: TGCGCCAGCAGTGAGCACATTTCTCCCTACGAGCAGTACTTC
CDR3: CASSEHISPYEQYF

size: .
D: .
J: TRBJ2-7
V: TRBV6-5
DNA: TGTGCCAGCAGCCCCCACGCGGCCACCTACGAGCAGTACTTC
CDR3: CASSPHAATYEQYF

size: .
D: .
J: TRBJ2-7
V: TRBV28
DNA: TGTGCCACCACGGCGCTGAACTCCTACGAGCAGTACTTC
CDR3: CATTALNSYEQYF

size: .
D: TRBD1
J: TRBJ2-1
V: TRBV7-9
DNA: TGTGCCAGCAGCTTAGCAGGGGGCTTCTCCTACAATGAGCAGTTCTTC
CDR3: CASSLAGGFSYNEQFF

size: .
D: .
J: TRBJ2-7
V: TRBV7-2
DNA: TGTGCCAGCAGCTTACCTATTGGTCAGGGTCGCTACGAGCAGTACTTC
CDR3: CASSLPIGQGRYEQYF

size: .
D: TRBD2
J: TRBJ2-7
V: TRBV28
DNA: TGTGCCAGCAGCCCTCGGACTAGCGGGTATGACTCCTACGAGCAGTACTTC
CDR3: CASSPRTSGYDSYEQYF

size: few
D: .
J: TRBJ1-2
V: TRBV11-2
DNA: TGTGCCAGCAGCTTGGACGCCGTATATGGCTACACCTTC
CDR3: CASSLDAVYGYTF

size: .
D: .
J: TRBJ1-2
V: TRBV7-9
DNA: TGTGCCAGCAGCACATCTCTAGACGCGTTTCTATGCTTC
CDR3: CASSTSLDAFLCF

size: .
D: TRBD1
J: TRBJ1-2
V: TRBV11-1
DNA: TGTGCCAGCAGCCCTCCCCGGGACAGGAATGGCTACACCTTC
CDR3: CASSPPRDRNGYTF

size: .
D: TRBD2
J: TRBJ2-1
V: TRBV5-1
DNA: TGCGCCAGCAGCTTGCTACCAAGCGGGAGGGATTTCAATGAGCAGTTCTTC
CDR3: CASSLLPSGRDFNEQFF

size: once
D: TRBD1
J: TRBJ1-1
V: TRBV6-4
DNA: TGTGCCAGCAGGAGGGGGCGAGAAACTGAAGCTTTCTTT
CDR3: CASRRGRETEAFF

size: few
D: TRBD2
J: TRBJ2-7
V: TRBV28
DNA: TGTGCCAGCGGGACTAGCGGGAACGAGCAGTACTTC
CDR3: CASGTSGNEQYF

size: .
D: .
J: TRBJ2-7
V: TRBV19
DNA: TGTGCCAGCTCGACCCGACATGTCTACGAGCAGTACTTC
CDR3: CASSTRHVYEQYF

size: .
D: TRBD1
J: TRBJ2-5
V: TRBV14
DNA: TGTGCCAGCAGGGGACAGGGCACGGAGACCCAGTACTTC
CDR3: CASRGQGTETQYF

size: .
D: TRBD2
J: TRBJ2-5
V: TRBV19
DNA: TGTGCCAGGGGGGCTGGTTGGGGACTAGGGACCCAGTACTTC
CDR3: CARGAGWGLGTQYF

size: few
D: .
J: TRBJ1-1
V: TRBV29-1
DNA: TGCAGCGTAGATCAAGGCACTGAAGCTTTCTTT
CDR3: CSVDQGTEAFF

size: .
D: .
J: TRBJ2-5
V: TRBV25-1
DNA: TGTGCCAGCAGTGAAGGTCTTGGACGGGGACTGGGGACCCAGTACTTC
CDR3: CASSEGLGRGLGTQYF

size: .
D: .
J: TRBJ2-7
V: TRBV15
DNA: TGTGCCACCAGCAGAGAGCGGACCAGCTCCTACGAGCAGTACTTC
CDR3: CATSRERTSSYEQYF

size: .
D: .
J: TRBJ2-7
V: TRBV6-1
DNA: TGTGCCAGCTGGAGTCGGGCCTTAACTTCCTACGAGCAGTACTTC
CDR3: CASWSRALTSYEQYF

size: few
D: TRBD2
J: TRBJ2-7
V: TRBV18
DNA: TGTGCCAGCTCAAGGCCGAGCGGGAGGGCCTACGAGCAGTACTTC
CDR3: CASSRPSGRAYEQYF

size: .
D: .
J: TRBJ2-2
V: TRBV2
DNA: TGTGCCAGCAGAGGGTTGGGCACAGGAAGGTCCGGGGAGCTGTTTTTT
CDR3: CASRGLGTGRSGELFF

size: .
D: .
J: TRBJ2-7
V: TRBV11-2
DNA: TGTGCCAGCAGCTACCTATTCCAACGCGGGACAAAAACCTACGAGCAGTACTTC
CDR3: CASSYLFQRGTKTYEQYF

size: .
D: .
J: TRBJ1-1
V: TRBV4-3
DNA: TGCGCCAGCAGCCTCTCCCGGGGGGGAGGGGGCACTGAAGCTTTCTTT
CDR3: CASSLSRGGGGTEAFF

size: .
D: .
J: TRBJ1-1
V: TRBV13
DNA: TGTGCCAGCAGCTTAGGCCTGGGGGGCGCCGCTAGTACTGAAGCTTTCTTT
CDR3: CASSLGLGGAASTEAFF

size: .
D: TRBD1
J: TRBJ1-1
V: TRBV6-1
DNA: TGTGCCAGCAGTGAACTTGAGGGGGCACTGGGCACTGAAGCTTTCTTT
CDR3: CASSELEGALGTEAFF

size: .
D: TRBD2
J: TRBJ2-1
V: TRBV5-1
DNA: TGCGCCAGCAGCTTGAGAGGGAGGGCCGAGCTAAATGAGCAGTTCTTC
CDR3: CASSLRGRAELNEQFF

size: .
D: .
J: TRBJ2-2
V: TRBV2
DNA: TGTGCCAGCACCGACCGAGAGAGGGGAGACACCGGGGAGCTGTTTTTT
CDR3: CASTDRERGDTGELFF

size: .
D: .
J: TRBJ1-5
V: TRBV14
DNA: TGTGCCAGCAGCCAAACCCTTACAGGGAGAAACGAGGGGCAGCCCCAGCATTTT
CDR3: CASSQTLTGRNEGQPQHF

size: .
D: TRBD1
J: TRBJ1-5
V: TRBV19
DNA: TGTGCCAGCTTAGTGACAGGGGAAGCTCCCCGGCCCCAGCATTTT
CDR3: CASLVTGEAPRPQHF

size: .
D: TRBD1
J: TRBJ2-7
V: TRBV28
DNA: TGTGCCAGCAGTTACCCGCCGGGGACAGGGGGCTACGAGCAGTACTTC
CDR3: CASSYPPGTGGYEQYF

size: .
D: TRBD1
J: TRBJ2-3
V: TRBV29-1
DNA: TGCAGCGCTTCTTCCGGGACAGGGGGACCCCCTGACCTCTACGGTACGCAGTATTTT
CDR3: CSASSGTGGPPDLYGTQYF

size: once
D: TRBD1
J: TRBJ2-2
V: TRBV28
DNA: TGTGCCAGCAGTTTGGGGACAGGTATCGGGGAGCTGTTTTTT
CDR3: CASSLGTGIGELFF

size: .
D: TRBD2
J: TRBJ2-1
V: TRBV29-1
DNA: TGCAGCGTTGAAGGACTAGCTCGTTCCTACAATGAGCAGTTCTTC
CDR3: CSVEGLARSYNEQFF

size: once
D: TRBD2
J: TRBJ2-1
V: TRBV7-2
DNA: TGTGCCAGCAGCTATTCTAGCGGGAGGGCCTATTACAATGAGCAGTTCTTC
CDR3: CASSYSSGRAYYNEQFF